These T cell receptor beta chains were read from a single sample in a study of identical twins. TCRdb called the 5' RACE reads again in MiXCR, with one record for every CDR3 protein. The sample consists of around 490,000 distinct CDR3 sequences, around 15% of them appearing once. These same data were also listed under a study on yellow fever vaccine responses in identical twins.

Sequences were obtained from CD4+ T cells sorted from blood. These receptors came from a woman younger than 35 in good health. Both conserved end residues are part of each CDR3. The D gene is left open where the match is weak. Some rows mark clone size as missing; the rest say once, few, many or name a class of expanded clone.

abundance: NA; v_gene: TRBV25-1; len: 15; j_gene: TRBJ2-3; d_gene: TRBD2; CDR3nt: TGTGCCAGCAGTGAAGGGGGACTAATCACAGATACGCAGTATTTT; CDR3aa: CASSEGGLITDTQYF
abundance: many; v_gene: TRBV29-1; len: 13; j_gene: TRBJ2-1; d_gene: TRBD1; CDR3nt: TGCAGCGTCGGGGAGAGGGGGCCCAGTGAGCAGTTCTTC; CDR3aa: CSVGERGPSEQFF
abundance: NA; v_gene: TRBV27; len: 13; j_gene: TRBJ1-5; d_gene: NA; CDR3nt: TGTGCCAGCATGGGGCAGGGCAATCAGCCCCAGCATTTT; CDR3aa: CASMGQGNQPQHF
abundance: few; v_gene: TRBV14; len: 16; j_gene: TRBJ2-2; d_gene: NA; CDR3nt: TGTGCCAGCAGCCAAGAAAGGAGATCGAACACCGGGGAGCTGTTTTTT; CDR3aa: CASSQERRSNTGELFF
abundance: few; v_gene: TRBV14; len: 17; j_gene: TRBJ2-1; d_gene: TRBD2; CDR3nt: TGTGCCAGCAGCCAAGAGAAAGCGGGAGGCTCCTACAATGAGCAGTTCTTC; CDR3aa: CASSQEKAGGSYNEQFF
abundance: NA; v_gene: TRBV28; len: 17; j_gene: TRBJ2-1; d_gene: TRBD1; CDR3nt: TGTGCCAGCAGTCTCCATCGACTCCGGGACAGGGACGATGAGCAGTTCTTC; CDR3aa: CASSLHRLRDRDDEQFF
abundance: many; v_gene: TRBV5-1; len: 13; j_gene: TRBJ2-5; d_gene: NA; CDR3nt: TGCGCCAGCAGCGGCGGTTCTGGAGAGACCCAGTACTTC; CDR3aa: CASSGGSGETQYF
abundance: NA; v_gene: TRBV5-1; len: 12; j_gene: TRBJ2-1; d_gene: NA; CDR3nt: TGCGCCAGCAGCTTGGTTCAAAATGAGCAGTTCTTC; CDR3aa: CASSLVQNEQFF
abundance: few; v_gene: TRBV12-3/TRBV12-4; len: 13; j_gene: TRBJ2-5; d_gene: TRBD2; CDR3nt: TGTGCCAGCAGCCAGACTAGCGGGCGAACCCAGTACTTC; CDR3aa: CASSQTSGRTQYF
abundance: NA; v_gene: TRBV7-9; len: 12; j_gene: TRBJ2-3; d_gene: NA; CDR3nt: TGTGCCAGCAGCTTGTTTGAAGATACGCAGTATTTT; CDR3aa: CASSLFEDTQYF
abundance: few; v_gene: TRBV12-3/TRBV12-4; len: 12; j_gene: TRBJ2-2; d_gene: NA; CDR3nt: TGTGCCAGCAATCCTAACACCGGGGAGCTGTTTTTT; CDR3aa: CASNPNTGELFF
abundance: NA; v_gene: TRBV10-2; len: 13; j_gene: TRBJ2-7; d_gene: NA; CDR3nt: TGCGCCAGCAGTGAGACTACCGGGTCCGAGCAGTACTTC; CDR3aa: CASSETTGSEQYF
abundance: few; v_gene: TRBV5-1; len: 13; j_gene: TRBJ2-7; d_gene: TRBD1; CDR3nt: TGCGCCAGCAGCGAGACAGGGGTATACGAGCAGTACTTC; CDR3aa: CASSETGVYEQYF
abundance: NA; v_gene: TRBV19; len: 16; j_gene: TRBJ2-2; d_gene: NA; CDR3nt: TGTGCCAGTAGTAAGTGGGCCACACCGAACACCGGGGAGCTGTTTTTT; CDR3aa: CASSKWATPNTGELFF
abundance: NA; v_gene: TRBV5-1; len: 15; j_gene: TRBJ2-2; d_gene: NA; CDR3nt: TGCGCCAGCAGCTTTATAGGGAGCCACACCGGGGAGCTGTTTTTT; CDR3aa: CASSFIGSHTGELFF
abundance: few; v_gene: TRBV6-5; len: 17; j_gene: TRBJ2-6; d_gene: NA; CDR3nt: TGTGCCAGCAGTTACTCGGCCTTACAGTCTGGGGCCAACGTCCTGACTTTC; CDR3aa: CASSYSALQSGANVLTF
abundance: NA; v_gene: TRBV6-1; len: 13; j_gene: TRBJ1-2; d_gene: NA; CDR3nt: TGTGCCAGCATAGAGAGGGACGGCTATGGCTACACCTTC; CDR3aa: CASIERDGYGYTF
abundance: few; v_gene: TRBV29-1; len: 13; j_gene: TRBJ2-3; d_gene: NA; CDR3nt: TGCAGCGTGGCCGGGGCCACGACAGATACGCAGTATTTT; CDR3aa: CSVAGATTDTQYF
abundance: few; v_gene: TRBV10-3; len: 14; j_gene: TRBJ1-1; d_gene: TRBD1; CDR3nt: TGTGCCATCATTTCGGACAGGGGGCCCGCTGAAGCTTTCTTT; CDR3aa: CAIISDRGPAEAFF
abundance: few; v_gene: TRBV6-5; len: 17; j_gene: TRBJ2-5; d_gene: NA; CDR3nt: TGTGCCAGCAGTTACCGACCGGGGGACTCAAAGGGAGAGACCCAGTACTTC; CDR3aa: CASSYRPGDSKGETQYF
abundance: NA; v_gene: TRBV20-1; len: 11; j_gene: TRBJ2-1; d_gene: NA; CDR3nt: TGCAGTGCGACGGAGTACAATGAGCAGTTCTTC; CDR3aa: CSATEYNEQFF
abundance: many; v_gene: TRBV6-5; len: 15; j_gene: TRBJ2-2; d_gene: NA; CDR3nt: TGTGCCAGCAGTTACTCGGGCGGGAACACCGGGGAGCTGTTTTTT; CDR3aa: CASSYSGGNTGELFF
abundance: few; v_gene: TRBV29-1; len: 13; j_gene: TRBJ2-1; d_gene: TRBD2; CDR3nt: TGCAGCGTCCCGGGACTAGCGGTCAATGAGCAGTTCTTC; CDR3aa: CSVPGLAVNEQFF
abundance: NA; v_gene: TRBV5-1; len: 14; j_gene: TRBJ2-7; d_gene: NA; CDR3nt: TGCGCCAGCAGCTTGGAGTACTCTGTCTACGAGCAGTACTTC; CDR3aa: CASSLEYSVYEQYF
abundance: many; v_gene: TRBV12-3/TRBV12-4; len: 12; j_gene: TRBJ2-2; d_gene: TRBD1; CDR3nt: TGTGCCACCCAGAGGGGGCGAGGGGAGCTGTTTTTT; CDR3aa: CATQRGRGELFF
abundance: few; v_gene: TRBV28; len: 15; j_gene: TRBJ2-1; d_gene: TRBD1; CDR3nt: TGTGCCAGCAGTACTATAAGCGGGACAGGGGATGAGCAGTTCTTC; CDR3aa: CASSTISGTGDEQFF